This note documents a single T cell receptor (beta chain) sequence. The sample comes from a study of control samples from healthy donors and cancer patients. The protocol was immunoSEQ multiplex PCR, while the TCRdb copy is restricted to in-frame clones and leaves out a portion. The sample shows 150,000 to 200,000 clones, about 90% of them seen only once. V shed 2 bases and J shed 2 bases, with 5 bases lying between them. Germline values: CDR1 SGHNT, CDR2 YYREEE (reference sequence). The CDR3 extends over 13 amino acids. This clonotype was obtained from a man aged 25-40 years in good health. The sample consisted of blood. The J gene is TRBJ1-3, the V gene TRBV5-4; D gene unclear. Here the CDR3 DNA reads TGTGCCAGCAGCTTCCCCCCTGGAAACACCATATATTTT. Translating it yields CASSFPPGNTIYF.